Presented here are 21 T cell receptor beta chains from one specimen sequenced in a study of shared clonotypes between healthy human individuals. TCRdb's table, derived via immunoSEQ multiplex PCR, lists solely in-frame clones and lacks some. There are around 2.1 million clones in the sample; about 92% occur only once, and around 1.7% lies in the top ten. CD45RO-negative cells were positively selected for CCR7, leaving out terminally differentiated effector memory CD45RA+ cells. The sequencing input was naive CD8+ T cells from PBMCs. The receptors originated from a man aged 18 to 29 in good health. Some clones in this sample may be carry-over from other donors' samples.

This chain links TRBV4-1 with TRBJ1-5, with D unclear. The CDR3 is 13 residues long. V lost 4 bases and J lost 6, with 10 bases in between. The germline V gene encodes CDR1 MGHRA and CDR2 YSYEKL. The CDR3 DNA follows: TGCGCCAGCAGCCTAGACTTATTTCAGCCCCAGCATTTT. Protein sequence: CASSLDLFQPQHF.

This clone was observed a few times. The gene calls are TRBV28 and TRBJ2-7, with D possibly matching TRBD1 (6 bases). The CDR3 is 15 residues long. Trimming stripped 4 bases from V and 6 bases from J, with 19 bases between. Germline CDR1 MDHEN, CDR2 SYDVKM. The CDR3 here is CASSSRDISVSEQYF. The CDR3 region has the DNA TGTGCCAGCAGTTCCCGGGACATAAGTGTCTCCGAGCAGTACTTC.

V usage is TRBV28 and J usage is TRBJ2-6; D is possibly TRBD2 (5 bases). Germline lookup yields CDR1 MDHEN and CDR2 SYDVKM. The CDR3 runs to 15 residues. The V gene lost 3 bases and the J gene lost 0 bases, with 6 bases spanning the gap. The DNA of the CDR3 is TGTGCCAGCAGTTTTGGGAGCTCTGGGGCCAACGTCCTGACTTTC. This gives the protein CASSFGSSGANVLTF.

As concerns this clone: The sample holds other DNA sequences that translate to the same CDR3. The chain couples TRBV19 to TRBJ2-7; 10 bases map to TRBD1. After removal of 5 bases from V and 4 bases from J, the junction contained 2 bases not matched to a gene. This CDR3 region has 13 residues. Germline loops: CDR1 LNHDA, CDR2 SQIVND (reference sequence). The CDR3 nucleotides are TGTGCCAGTAGTGGGGACAGGGGTTACGAGCAGTACTTC. It yields the protein CASSGDRGYEQYF.

The rearrangement links TRBV29-1 to TRBJ2-7, with 8 positions matching TRBD1. The CDR3 runs 14 residues. The junction had 7 bases not matched to a gene; V was cut back by 6 bases and J by 0 bases. Germline CDR1 and CDR2: SQVTM and ANQGSEA. The CDR3: CSVAGGVGSYEQYF. The CDR3 DNA follows: TGCAGCGTCGCAGGGGGCGTGGGCTCCTACGAGCAGTACTTC.

This clone was counted once. This chain joins TRBV6-5 and TRBJ2-1, with 7 nucleotides matching TRBD1. Germline V gives CDR1 MNHEY, CDR2 SVGAGI. The CDR3 length is 13 residues. V lost 6 bases and J lost 6; bases outside the gene matches: 5. CDR3 sequence: CASSPRQGNEQFF. The CDR3 nucleotides read TGTGCCAGCAGCCCTCGACAGGGCAATGAGCAGTTCTTC.

The count of this clone is one. Other DNA variants within this sample encode the same CDR3. The chain joins TRBV7-2 to TRBJ2-7; 8 nucleotides match TRBD1. J lost 2 bases, V lost 5 bases, and 5 bases had no gene match. Germline lookup yields CDR1 SGHTA and CDR2 FQGNSA. This CDR3 has 14 residues. This CDR3 is CASSPGQGTYEQYF. DNA of the CDR3: TGTGCCAGCAGCCCAGGACAGGGAACCTACGAGCAGTACTTC. The whole variable domain, filled in from reference TRBV7-2 and TRBJ2-7, reads GAGVSQSPSNKVTEKGKDVELRCDPISGHTALYWYRQSLGQGLEFLIYFQGNSAPDKSGLPSDRFSAERTGGSVSTLTIQRTQQEDSAVYLCASSPGQGTYEQYFGPGTRLTVT.

V and J are TRBV11-2 and TRBJ2-7; D may be TRBD1 (6 bases). The CDR3 consists of 17 residues. V gave up 0 bases and J gave up 1 base, with 16 bases separating them. CDR1 SGHAT and CDR2 FQNNGV come from the germline V gene. The CDR3 nucleotides are TGTGCCAGCAGCTTAGACCTTACAGGGATCGGTTCCTACGAGCAGTACTTC. Protein product: CASSLDLTGIGSYEQYF. The full variable domain, in which reference TRBV11-2 and TRBJ2-7 provide the parts outside the CDR3, is EAGVAQSPRYKIIEKRQSVAFWCNPISGHATLYWYQQILGQGPKLLIQFQNNGVVDDSQLPKDRFSAERLKGVDSTLKIQPAKLEDSAVYLCASSLDLTGIGSYEQYFGPGTRLTVT.

The CDR3 bases are TGTGCCAGCAGCGGAGAGGACGGCGCCAATGAGCAGTTCTTC. Translation: CASSGEDGANEQFF. The chain recombines TRBV5-4 with TRBJ2-1; D not certain. This CDR3 has 14 residues. The germline CDR1 and CDR2 sequences are SGHNT and YYREEE (reference sequence). The V end lost 4 bases, the J end lost 6 bases, and 14 bases lay between the germline ends.

V gene TRBV4-3 combines with J gene TRBJ2-7; a possible D gene is TRBD1 (6 bases). Deletions cut 2 bases from V and 6 bases from J, with 14 bases between. The V gene's germline CDR1 is LGHNA and CDR2 YSLEER. The CDR3 consists of 14 residues. CDR3 sequence: CASSQRTGTSEQYF. The CDR3 nucleotides read TGCGCCAGCAGCCAACGTACAGGGACCTCCGAGCAGTACTTC.

The CDR3 sequence is CASSLAGIPNEKLFF. CDR3 DNA sequence: TGCGCCAGCAGCTTGGCTGGTATACCCAATGAAAAACTGTTTTTT. The V call is TRBV5-1, the J call TRBJ1-4; D call uncertain. The CDR3 runs 15 residues. Germline V gene lookup returns CDR1 SGHRS and CDR2 YFSETQ. V was trimmed by 0 bases and J by 5 bases, leaving 11 bases between them.

The rearrangement joins TRBV30 to TRBJ1-4; a possible D gene is TRBD1 (6 bases). Germline V CDR1 and CDR2: GTSNPN, SVGIG (reference sequence). The V and J ends lost 4 bases and 2 bases respectively, with 14 bases between them. The CDR3 contains 15 residues. The CDR3 sequence: CAWTLRGSTNEKLFF. The CDR3 nucleotides are TGTGCCTGGACCCTCAGGGGTTCCACTAATGAAAAACTGTTTTTT. Variable domain in full (rest from reference TRBV30 and TRBJ1-4): SQTIHQWPATLVQPVGSPLSLECTVEGTSNPNLYWYRQAAGRGLQLLFYSVGIGQISSEVPQNLSASRPQDRQFILSSKKLLLSDSGFYLCAWTLRGSTNEKLFFGSGTQLSVL.

The rearrangement links TRBV30 to TRBJ2-1; D might be TRBD1 (5 bases). V was pared by 0 bases and J by 0 bases, with 15 bases between. Germline assignment: CDR1 GTSNPN and CDR2 SVGIG (reference sequence). This CDR3 is built from 17 residues. CDR3 in amino acids: CAWSVRRTNRSYNEQFF. The CDR3 nucleotides read TGTGCCTGGAGTGTACGAAGGACAAACCGCTCCTACAATGAGCAGTTCTTC.

V and J are TRBV19 and TRBJ1-2; D call uncertain. CDR1 and CDR2 (germline): LNHDA, SQIVND (reference sequence). Deletions cut 7 bases from V and 3 bases from J, with 18 bases between. The CDR3 length is 15 residues. CDR3 sequence (DNA): TGTGCCAGTACCCGATCTTGGGGAGGAGACTATGGCTACACCTTC. It translates to CASTRSWGGDYGYTF.

This chain joins TRBV7-9 and TRBJ2-1; D may be TRBD1 (6 bases). Looked up from germline, CDR1 is SEHNR and CDR2 is FQNEAQ (reference sequence). The germline V and J ends were trimmed by 5 bases and 6 bases, with 17 bases remaining between them. The CDR3 spans 15 residues. This CDR3 reads CASSPRQGLLNEQFF. The DNA of the CDR3 is TGTGCCAGCAGCCCCCGGCAGGGGCTCCTCAATGAGCAGTTCTTC. Full variable domain (missing parts from reference TRBV7-9 and TRBJ2-1): DTGVSQNPRHKITKRGQNVTFRCDPISEHNRLYWYRQTLGQGPEFLTYFQNEAQLEKSRLLSDRFSAERPKGSFSTLEIQRTEQGDSAMYLCASSPRQGLLNEQFFGPGTRLTVL.

A note on this clone: The sample holds other DNA sequences that translate to the same CDR3. The gene calls are TRBV11-2 and TRBJ2-3; D not certain. The germline V and J ends were trimmed by 1 base and 6 bases, with 5 bases remaining between them. There are 12 residues in the CDR3. Germline V gene data show CDR1 as SGHAT and CDR2 as FQNNGV. CDR3 in DNA: TGTGCCAGCAGCTTAGCCGGGGATACGCAGTATTTT. Amino acids: CASSLAGDTQYF.

This rearrangement joins TRBV27 to TRBJ2-1, with D possibly matching TRBD2 (7 bases). The germline CDR1 and CDR2 sequences are MNHEY and SMNVEV (reference sequence). V lost 11 bases, J lost 2 bases, and 22 bases lay in between. The CDR3 length is 16 residues. CDR3 sequence (DNA): TGTGCCTCCCCCAGGGGAGGGACTCTAACCTACAATGAGCAGTTCTTC. Protein: CASPRGGTLTYNEQFF.

The rearrangement joins TRBV4-1 to TRBJ1-1, with D possibly being TRBD1 (6 bases). CDR3 length: 16 amino acids. The germline V gene encodes CDR1 MGHRA and CDR2 YSYEKL. The V end lost 1 base, the J end lost 4 bases, and 16 bases lay between the germline ends. The CDR3 reads CASSQVAAQGSTEAFF. DNA of the CDR3: TGCGCCAGCAGCCAAGTTGCGGCCCAGGGGAGCACTGAAGCTTTCTTT.

The rearrangement links TRBV5-6 to TRBJ2-4; the match to TRBD1 covers 7 bases. J gave up 7 bases and V 4 bases, and 2 bases lay outside the gene matches. CDR1 is SGHDT, CDR2 YYEEEE, per germline. This CDR3 region has 12 residues. CDR3 bases: TGTGCCAGCAGCCAGGACAGGAACATTCAGTACTTC. Translating it yields CASSQDRNIQYF. The entire variable domain, with the rest obtained from reference TRBV5-6 and TRBJ2-4, is as follows: DAGVTQSPTHLIKTRGQQVTLRCSPKSGHDTVSWYQQALGQGPQFIFQYYEEEERQRGNFPDRFSGHQFPNYSSELNVNALLLGDSALYLCASSQDRNIQYFGAGTRLSVL.

The chain carries TRBV4-3 and TRBJ1-1; D is perhaps TRBD1 (6 bases). CDR1 and CDR2 from the germline V gene are LGHNA and YSLEER. Deletions cut 2 bases from V and 5 bases from J, with 18 bases between. The CDR3 covers 16 residues. The CDR3 DNA sequence: TGCGCCAGCAGCCAACATACCACAGGGATTGAGACTGAAGCTTTCTTT. It translates to CASSQHTTGIETEAFF.

Points on this clone: Within the sample, other DNA sequences also encode this same CDR3. This chain joins TRBV2 and TRBJ1-5; 7 bases align to TRBD1. Germline V lookup: CDR1 SNHLY, CDR2 FYNNEI. V was clipped by 1 base and J by 7 bases; unmatched bases: 4. This CDR3 contains 14 residues. The CDR3 coding sequence is TGTGCCAGCAGTGAAGGACAGGGAGCCCAGCCCCAGCATTTT. Translating it yields CASSEGQGAQPQHF. Using reference TRBV2 and TRBJ1-5 for the parts outside the CDR3, the full variable domain is EPEVTQTPSHQVTQMGQEVILRCVPISNHLYFYWYRQILGQKVEFLVSFYNNEISEKSEIFDDQFSVERPDGSNFTLKIRSTKLEDSAMYFCASSEGQGAQPQHFGDGTRLSIL.